This T cell receptor (beta chain) stems from a study of shared clonotypes between healthy human individuals. As for the study in general: Three plates were used per donor for CD4 naive, three for CD4 memory, two for CD8 naive and one for CD8 memory.

The authors ran the assay at deep level. Some clones are missing from TCRdb's copy, which holds only in-frame ones; the method was immunoSEQ multiplex PCR. The sample includes some 2 million clones, about 95% of them seen just once. This CDR3 spans 13 amino acids. The germline V gene encodes CDR1 SGHAT and CDR2 FQNNGV. The V and J ends lost 0 bases and 0 bases respectively, with 3 bases between them. Terminally differentiated effector memory CD45RA+ cells were excluded from the naive CD8 cells, which were CD45RO-negative and positively selected for CCR7. Input material: naive CD8+ T cells sorted from blood. This TCR came from a man aged 18 to 29 in good health. The V and J genes are TRBV11-2 and TRBJ2-7; D remains ambiguous. Here the CDR3 reads CASSLEHSYEQYF. DNA of the CDR3: TGTGCCAGCAGCTTAGAACACTCCTACGAGCAGTACTTC. Filled out from reference TRBV11-2 and TRBJ2-7, the complete variable domain reads EAGVAQSPRYKIIEKRQSVAFWCNPISGHATLYWYQQILGQGPKLLIQFQNNGVVDDSQLPKDRFSAERLKGVDSTLKIQPAKLEDSAVYLCASSLEHSYEQYFGPGTRLTVT.